This is a list of T cell receptor beta chains from one sample in a study of sequential checkpoint blockade in melanoma. Here immunoSEQ multiplex PCR was the method, and the copy in TCRdb shows in-frame clones only, minus some. The data contain 2,500 to 3,500 clones, approximately 23% of them singletons. Material: tumor tissue (inferred from file names), obtained from a patient given nivolumab and ipilimumab in sequence. The receptors derive from a human donor with melanoma. Both conserved end residues are part of each CDR3. D genes are given only for firm matches. The size field is filled for only some rows; it gives once, few, many or a size class.

J gene	clone size	V gene	D gene	CDR3 DNA	CDR3 protein
TRBJ2-3	large	TRBV9	TRBD2	TGTGCCAGCAGCCCCACTAGCGGGGGAACAGATACGCAGTATTTT	CASSPTSGGTDTQYF
TRBJ2-2	NA	TRBV5-1	NA	TGCGCCAGCAGCTTATCCGTGACAGGGAACACCGGGGAGCTGTTTTTT	CASSLSVTGNTGELFF
TRBJ2-4	NA	TRBV19	NA	TGTGCCAGTAGTATTGATGGGCGCGCAGTAGCCAAAAACATTCAGTACTTC	CASSIDGRAVAKNIQYF
TRBJ1-4	NA	TRBV30	TRBD1	TGTGCCTGGAAGTCCCAGGGGGGAGAAAAACTGTTTTTT	CAWKSQGGEKLFF
TRBJ2-5	NA	TRBV19	NA	TGTGCCAGTAGTACGTACGGGACCCAGTACTTC	CASSTYGTQYF
TRBJ1-1	medium-sized	TRBV6-8	NA	TGTGCCAGCAGCCTCCACGGGACGAACACTGAAGCTTTCTTT	CASSLHGTNTEAFF
TRBJ2-7	NA	TRBV9	NA	TGTGCCAGCAGCGTAGACGCGGGGTCATACGAGCAGTACTTC	CASSVDAGSYEQYF
TRBJ1-1	few	TRBV19	NA	TGTGCCAGTAGTATACCGGGGAAGGACACTGAAGCTTTCTTT	CASSIPGKDTEAFF
TRBJ1-6	NA	TRBV6-8	NA	TGTGCCAGCAGGGACCCTAATTCACCCCTCCACTTT	CASRDPNSPLHF
TRBJ1-5	NA	TRBV19	TRBD1	TGTGCCAGTAATCAGGGGTGGGACAGTCTCTTCAATCAGCCCCAGCATTTT	CASNQGWDSLFNQPQHF
TRBJ1-5	NA	TRBV30	NA	TGTGCCTGGAGTGTGGGGCAGGGGAATCAGCCCCAGCATTTT	CAWSVGQGNQPQHF
TRBJ1-6	few	TRBV30	NA	TGTGCCTGGAGTGTGGGGGTGTCTAGGTATAATTCACCCCTCCACTTT	CAWSVGVSRYNSPLHF
TRBJ2-5	few	TRBV6-8	TRBD1	TGTGCCAGCAGTCCCTTGGGGACAGGGTCAACAATCGCGACCCAGTACTTC	CASSPLGTGSTIATQYF